This TCR beta chain is from a study of cytomegalovirus exposure and HLA in healthy donors. Findings of the study overall: It was reportedly the case that the classifier diagnosed cytomegalovirus status with high specificity and sensitivity. Most sequenced TCRs were rare (though some public TCRs occurred in many donors). Altogether, more than 150 TCR beta chains were recorded as cytomegalovirus-associated.

CDR3 length: 15 residues. Germline values: CDR1 MNHEY, CDR2 SVGAGI. Primers included in the PCR were 60 Vbeta and 13 Jbeta primers. Assay used: immunoSEQ multiplex PCR; TCRdb lists only in-frame clones, some missing. The sample consists of 150,000 to 180,000 clones, around 80% of them appearing once. This clone was recorded once. The antigen is not known. The sample comprised PBMCs. The TCR originated in a man aged 25-45 years in good health and CMV-seropositive. This chain uses TRBV6-5 with TRBJ2-5; 8 nucleotides align to TRBD1. The closer fit of TRBJ2-7 to the DNA end suggests the J call may be wrong. In DNA form, the CDR3 reads TGTGCCAGCAGTTACTCCGCGGGACAGGTCTACGAGCAGTACTTC. Translating it yields CASSYSAGQVYEQYF.